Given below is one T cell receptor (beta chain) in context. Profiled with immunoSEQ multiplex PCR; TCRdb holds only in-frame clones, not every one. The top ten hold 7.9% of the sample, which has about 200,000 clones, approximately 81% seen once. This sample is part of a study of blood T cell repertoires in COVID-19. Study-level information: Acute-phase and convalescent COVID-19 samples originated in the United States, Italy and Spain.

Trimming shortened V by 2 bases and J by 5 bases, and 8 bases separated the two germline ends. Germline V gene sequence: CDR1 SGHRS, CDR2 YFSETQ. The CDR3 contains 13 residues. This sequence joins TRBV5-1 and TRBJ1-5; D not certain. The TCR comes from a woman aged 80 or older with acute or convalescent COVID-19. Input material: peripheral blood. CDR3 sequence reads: CASSFAADQPQHF. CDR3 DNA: TGCGCCAGCAGCTTTGCGGCGGATCAGCCCCAGCATTTT.